One and the same sample provided the 28 T cell receptor beta chains below, sequenced in a study of identical twins (dated by TCRdb to the mid-2010s). Libraries were made using 5' RACE. The sequencing machine was an Illumina HiSeq 2000. In TCRdb, the public reads were trimmed at Q25 with fastp and aligned with MiXCR, with productive beta chains retained. CDR3 protein duplicates are merged, each entry listing the most common genes and DNA. This sample holds 700,000 or so distinct CDR3 sequences; less than 10% were observed only once. Around 0.98% of the sample goes to the ten largest clones. The sample was also linked to a second study, of yellow fever vaccine responses in identical twins.

Sample: PBMCs. The receptor source for this set is a woman aged 18-29 years in good health.

This clonotype was picked up a small number of times. The gene calls are TRBV27 and TRBJ2-3; D might be TRBD1 (6 bases). Germline V gives CDR1 MNHEY, CDR2 SMNVEV (reference sequence). The V end was cut by 7 bases, the J end by 0 bases, with 14 bases between. The CDR3 runs to 15 residues. The DNA of the CDR3 is TGTGCCAGCAACTCATGGACAGCTAGCACAGATACGCAGTATTTT. It translates to CASNSWTASTDTQYF.

This clonotype has more than one count but fewer than ten. This rearrangement joins TRBV18 to TRBJ1-1, with TRBD1 identical over 8 bases. CDR1 is KGHSH and CDR2 is LQKENI in the germline V gene. The CDR3 is made up of 15 amino acids. V shed 3 bases and J 1 base; nucleotides not matched to a gene: 4. CDR3 bases: TGTGCCAGCTCACCCCAAGGGACAGGGAACACTGAAGCTTTCTTT. Translation: CASSPQGTGNTEAFF. The variable domain in full, with the rest retrieved from reference TRBV18 and TRBJ1-1, is NAGVMQNPRHLVRRRGQEARLRCSPMKGHSHVYWYRQLPEEGLKFMVYLQKENIIDESGMPKERFSAEFPKEGPSILRIQQVVRGDSAAYFCASSPQGTGNTEAFFGQGTRLTVV.

This clonotype has a handful of counts. The J gene is TRBJ2-7, the V gene TRBV7-9, with D possibly TRBD2 on 7 matching bases. This CDR3 spans 13 amino acids. Germline assignment: CDR1 SEHNR and CDR2 FQNEAQ (reference sequence). Trimming cost V 7 bases and J 5 bases, with 15 bases left between them. DNA of the CDR3: TGTGCCAGCATAATAGGGGGGGCCCACGAGCAGTACTTC. Translating it yields CASIIGGAHEQYF.

The rearrangement uses TRBV12-3 or TRBV12-4 and TRBJ2-1, with 10 nucleotides matching TRBD2. The CDR3 is 18 amino acids. J lost 5 bases, V lost 3 bases, and 13 bases had no gene match. CDR3 nucleotide sequence: TGTGCCAGCAGTTTCATAGCGGGGGGTATTCAGTTCGACAATGAGCAGTTCTTC. Its translation is CASSFIAGGIQFDNEQFF.

V usage is TRBV5-1 and J usage is TRBJ2-1, with D tentatively TRBD1 (6 bases). V lost 7 bases, J lost 5 bases, and 22 bases lay in between. The length of the CDR3 is 16 residues. Germline V gene sequence: CDR1 SGHRS, CDR2 YFSETQ. CDR3 residues: CASGTGHVTPDNEQFF. CDR3 DNA sequence: TGCGCCAGCGGCACAGGGCACGTAACGCCAGACAATGAGCAGTTCTTC.

The V call is TRBV7-9, the J call TRBJ2-7; 7 bases map to TRBD1. The CDR3 is made up of 14 amino acids. The germline gives CDR1 SEHNR, CDR2 FQNEAQ (reference sequence). The ends lost 3 bases at V and 12 bases at J; junction bases unmatched: 14. This chain's CDR3 is CASSLGTALQRRYF. The CDR3 bases are TGTGCCAGCAGCTTGGGGACAGCATTGCAGCGTCGGTACTTC.

In its sample, this clonotype was seen many times. J is TRBJ2-2 and V is TRBV4-3, with D hard to call. The V end was cut by 0 bases, the J end by 7 bases, with 9 bases between. Germline loops: CDR1 LGHNA, CDR2 YSLEER. This CDR3 contains 14 residues. This chain's CDR3 is CASSQDSGLGELFF. The CDR3 DNA reads as TGCGCCAGCAGCCAAGATTCTGGGCTCGGGGAGCTGTTTTTT.

This clonotype has ten or more counts. The rearrangement uses TRBV21-1 and TRBJ2-1; TRBD1, as called in the table, went unchecked against the DNA. TRBV21-1 is a documented pseudogene. The CDR3 has 15 residues. CDR3 sequence reads: CASTNEGLPGDEQFF. DNA of the CDR3: TGTGCCAGCACCAACGAAGGACTGCCAGGGGATGAGCAGTTCTTC.

The chain couples TRBV6-5 to TRBJ2-7, with D perhaps TRBD1 (6 bases). CDR1 is MNHEY and CDR2 is SVGAGI in the germline V gene. Trimming cost V 0 bases and J 3 bases, with 12 bases left between them. The CDR3 is 15 amino acids. This chain's CDR3 is CASSYSGDIGYEQYF. CDR3 coding DNA: TGTGCCAGCAGTTACTCGGGGGACATCGGCTACGAGCAGTACTTC.

This chain links TRBV10-3 with TRBJ2-7, with D unresolved. The CDR3 contains 11 residues. Germline-derived CDR1 and CDR2 are ENHRY and SYGVKD. Trimming left V 10 bases short and J 6 bases short, with 13 bases between. The CDR3 DNA reads TGTGCCACCATCGGTGCTACCGAGCAGTACTTC. Translating it yields CATIGATEQYF.

This clonotype has just a few counts. V and J are TRBV7-8 and TRBJ2-5; 7 nucleotides agree with TRBD2. This CDR3 spans 14 amino acids. V lost 3 bases, J lost 1 base, and 2 bases stayed unmatched. From germline, CDR1 is SGHVS and CDR2 FQNEAQ. The CDR3 protein is CASSFGTTQETQYF. The CDR3 bases are TGTGCCAGCAGCTTTGGGACTACCCAAGAGACCCAGTACTTC.

This rearrangement joins TRBV5-1 to TRBJ2-5; TRBD1 might be the D (6 bases). The CDR3 spans 13 residues. V shed 4 bases and J shed 5 bases, with 12 bases lying between them. The V gene's germline CDR1 is SGHRS and CDR2 YFSETQ. CDR3 DNA: TGCGCCAGCAGCGGGGACACTCGGGAGACCCAGTACTTC. It codes for CASSGDTRETQYF.

Many counts were recorded for this clonotype. The V call is TRBV7-2, the J call TRBJ2-5; perhaps D is TRBD1 or TRBD2 (5 bases each). The CDR3 has 17 amino acids. Germline assignment: CDR1 SGHTA and CDR2 FQGNSA. Trimming removed 2 bases from V and 1 base from J, with 17 bases in between. The CDR3 region has the DNA TGTGCCAGCAGCTTACTAACCGGGACCGGACTCCAAGAGACCCAGTACTTC. Its protein is CASSLLTGTGLQETQYF.

This clonotype was counted only a few times. The chain links TRBV3-1 to TRBJ2-1; D remains unclear. Germline loops: CDR1 LGHDT, CDR2 YNNKEL (reference sequence). The CDR3 has 14 amino acids. Trimming pared 4 bases from V and 5 bases from J, leaving 12 bases between. This CDR3 reads CASSRDTVHNEQFF. In nucleotides, the CDR3 is TGTGCCAGCAGCCGTGACACTGTCCACAATGAGCAGTTCTTC.

V usage is TRBV27 and J usage is TRBJ2-1, with TRBD2 matching over 10 bases. The germline V gene encodes CDR1 MNHEY and CDR2 SMNVEV (reference sequence). The J segment lost 1 base and the V segment lost 2 bases, leaving 8 bases of the junction unmatched. The CDR3 extends over 18 amino acids. The CDR3 protein is CASSLRELAGNSYNEQFF. In DNA form, the CDR3 reads TGTGCCAGCAGTTTACGGGAACTAGCGGGGAATTCCTACAATGAGCAGTTCTTC.

This clonotype was seen only a few times. The CDR3 spells CASSFSGGGEETQYF. CDR3 nucleotide sequence: TGTGCCAGCAGCTTTAGCGGCGGGGGGGAAGAGACCCAGTACTTC. The chain carries TRBV7-9 and TRBJ2-5; 9 nucleotides match TRBD2. Looked up from germline, CDR1 is SEHNR and CDR2 is FQNEAQ (reference sequence). After removal of 3 bases from V and 3 bases from J, the junction contained 5 bases not matched to a gene. CDR3 length: 15 amino acids.

This clonotype appeared a few times. The chain employs TRBV27 and TRBJ2-3; TRBD2 matches at 10 bases. V shed 6 bases, J shed 9 bases, and the junction held 12 bases outside the gene matches. The CDR3 extends over 15 amino acids. CDR1 and CDR2 from the germline V gene are MNHEY and SMNVEV (reference sequence). CDR3 in amino acids: CASSNRIAGGGTQYF. DNA for the CDR3: TGTGCCAGCAGCAATCGGATAGCGGGAGGCGGAACGCAGTATTTT.

The genes are TRBV7-8 and TRBJ1-2; TRBD1 matches 8 bases. With V trimmed by 6 bases and J by 8 bases, 8 bases remained unmatched. CDR1 SGHVS and CDR2 FQNEAQ come from the germline V gene. The CDR3 is 13 residues long. CDR3 residues: CASRSRTGHGYTF. In nucleotides, the CDR3 is TGTGCCAGCAGATCCCGGACAGGGCACGGCTACACCTTC.

The sample holds a few counts of this clonotype. The gene calls are TRBV20-1 and TRBJ2-1, with D possibly TRBD1 on 5 matching bases. Between the trimmed V and J ends, which lost 3 bases and 8 bases, there was a span of 11 bases. Germline V gives CDR1 DFQATT, CDR2 SNEGSKA (reference sequence). The CDR3 has 12 amino acids. CDR3 nucleotides: TGCAGTGCTAGGTCAGGGTCCGATGAGCAGTTCTTC. Its translation is CSARSGSDEQFF.

This clonotype showed up many times. The J gene is TRBJ1-1, the V gene TRBV12-3 or TRBV12-4; D not certain. Trimming cost V 6 bases and J 2 bases, with 16 bases left between them. This CDR3 has 15 residues. This CDR3 reads CASSTSAGSNTEAFF. For the CDR3, the DNA is TGTGCCAGCAGCACAAGTGCGGGATCCAACACTGAAGCTTTCTTT.

The sample holds many counts of this clonotype. The chain recombines TRBV20-1 with TRBJ1-2, with D unclear. V was trimmed by 6 bases and J by 5 bases, leaving 10 bases between them. The length of the CDR3 is 11 residues. Germline V gives CDR1 DFQATT, CDR2 SNEGSKA (reference sequence). This CDR3 reads CSATGDYGYTF. CDR3 in DNA: TGCAGTGCGACCGGGGATTATGGCTACACCTTC.

The sample holds many counts of this clonotype. CDR3 nucleotide sequence: TGTGCCAGCAGCCATGGGTACGAGCAGTACTTC. It translates to CASSHGYEQYF. The gene calls are TRBV3-1 and TRBJ2-7, with D hard to call. Germline V gene data show CDR1 as LGHDT and CDR2 as YNNKEL (reference sequence). CDR3 length equals 11 residues. V gave up 3 bases and J gave up 4 bases, with 4 bases separating them.

The V call is TRBV12-3 or TRBV12-4, the J call TRBJ2-1; 8 bases line up with TRBD2. The CDR3 covers 22 residues. With 1 base clipped from V and 1 base from J, the junction kept 21 bases outside the gene matches. The CDR3 bases are TGTGCCAGCAGTTTAGGTCGCAGGGGACTAGTTCCTTCTAAGAGGTCCTACAATGAGCAGTTCTTC. It encodes CASSLGRRGLVPSKRSYNEQFF.

This clonotype was detected only a few times. V is TRBV6-5 and J is TRBJ2-7, with TRBD1 matching 9 bases. With V trimmed by 2 bases and J by 5 bases, 4 bases remained unmatched. From germline, CDR1 is MNHEY and CDR2 SVGAGI. The CDR3 loop spans 14 amino acids. The CDR3 sequence: CASSYDRGVHEQYF. Written as DNA, the CDR3 is TGTGCCAGCAGTTACGACAGGGGGGTCCACGAGCAGTACTTC.

V usage is TRBV7-9 and J usage is TRBJ2-5; 8 bases match TRBD2. The CDR3 length is 17 residues. V lost 6 bases, J lost 4 bases, and 16 bases stayed unmatched. The germline V gene has CDR1 SEHNR and CDR2 FQNEAQ (reference sequence). The CDR3 sequence is CASRPGTSGRAAETQYF. In DNA, the CDR3 is TGTGCCAGCAGACCCGGAACATCCGGGAGGGCCGCAGAGACCCAGTACTTC.

This clonotype has at least ten counts. The chain has TRBV3-1 and TRBJ2-6, with D hard to call. This CDR3 has 13 amino acids. Germline V CDR1 and CDR2: LGHDT, YNNKEL (reference sequence). V lost 1 base and J lost 13, with 11 bases in between. The CDR3 region is CASSQGTLGVLTF. In nucleotides, the CDR3 is TGTGCCAGCAGCCAAGGAACTCTTGGAGTCCTGACTTTC.

The CDR3 nucleotides are TGTGCCAGCAGCTTATCTAAGACCAACACTGAAGCTTTCTTT. Protein sequence: CASSLSKTNTEAFF. The rearrangement links TRBV7-9 to TRBJ1-1; D remains unclear. CDR1 is SEHNR, CDR2 FQNEAQ, per germline (reference sequence). V lost 2 bases, J lost 2 bases, and 9 bases lay in between. The CDR3 covers 14 residues.

This clonotype showed up many times. The chain is built from TRBV28 and TRBJ1-5; maybe TRBD1 (6 bases). Germline CDR1 MDHEN, CDR2 SYDVKM. The CDR3 has 15 residues. The V end was cut by 1 base, the J end by 2 bases, with 9 bases between. The DNA for the CDR3 is TGTGCCAGCAGTTTATACAAGGGGGGCAATCAGCCCCAGCATTTT. Protein: CASSLYKGGNQPQHF. Full variable domain (rest looked up from reference TRBV28 and TRBJ1-5): DVKVTQSSRYLVKRTGEKVFLECVQDMDHENMFWYRQDPGLGLRLIYFSYDVKMKEKGDIPEGYSVSREKKERFSLILESASTNQTSMYLCASSLYKGGNQPQHFGDGTRLSIL.